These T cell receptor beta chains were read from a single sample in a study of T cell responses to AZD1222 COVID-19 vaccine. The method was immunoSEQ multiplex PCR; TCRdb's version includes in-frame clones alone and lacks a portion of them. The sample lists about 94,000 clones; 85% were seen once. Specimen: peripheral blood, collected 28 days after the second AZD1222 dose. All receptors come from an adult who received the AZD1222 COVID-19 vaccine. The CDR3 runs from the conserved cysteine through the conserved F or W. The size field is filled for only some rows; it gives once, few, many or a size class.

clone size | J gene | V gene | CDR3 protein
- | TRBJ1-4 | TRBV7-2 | CASSPETGFNEKLFF
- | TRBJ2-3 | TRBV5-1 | CASSLDRRTQYF
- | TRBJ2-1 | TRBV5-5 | CASSLSAGGLYEQFF
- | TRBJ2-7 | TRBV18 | CASQSSGEQYF
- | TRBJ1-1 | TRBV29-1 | CSVRGGRENTEAFF
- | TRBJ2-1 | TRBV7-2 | CASSSAGIPGNEQFF
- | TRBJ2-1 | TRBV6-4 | CASSPTSGSYNEQFF
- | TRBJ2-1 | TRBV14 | CASSQDRGKYYNEQFF
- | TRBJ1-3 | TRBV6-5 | CASGVVGTSGNTIYF
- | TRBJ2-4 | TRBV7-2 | CASSPGTLSIAKNIQYF
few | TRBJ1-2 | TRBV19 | CASSARDRANYGYTF
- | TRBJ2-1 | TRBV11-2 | CASSLDGSSYNEQFF
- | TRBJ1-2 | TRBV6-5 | CASSYSAWDGYTF
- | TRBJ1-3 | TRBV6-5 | CASRIGHYSGNTIYF
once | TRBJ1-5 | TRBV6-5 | CASSYSSYGQPQHF
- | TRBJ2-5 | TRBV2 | CASSEPTGTSGRMWETQYF
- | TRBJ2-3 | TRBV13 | CASSSGDTQYF
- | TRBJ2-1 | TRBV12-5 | CASGLGGASYNEQFF
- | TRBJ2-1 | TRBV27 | CASSPGGSYNEQFF
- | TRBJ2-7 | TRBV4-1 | CASSQVSDNYEQYF
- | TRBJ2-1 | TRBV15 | CATSRDRASGYNNEQFF
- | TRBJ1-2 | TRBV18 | CASSPGTSYGYTF
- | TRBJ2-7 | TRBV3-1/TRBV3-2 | CASSQDLAGGLEQYF
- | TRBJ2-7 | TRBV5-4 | CASSSAGTRTAEYF
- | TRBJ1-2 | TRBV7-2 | CASSFSATTVGYTF
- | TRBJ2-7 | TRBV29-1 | CSVELQGYEQYF
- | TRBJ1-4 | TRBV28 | CASRRTGGNEKLFF
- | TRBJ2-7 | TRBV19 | CASSIRRRESYEQYF
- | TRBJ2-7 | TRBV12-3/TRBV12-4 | CASSLSGRHEQYF
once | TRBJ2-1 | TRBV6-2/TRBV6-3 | CASSYLAEQFF
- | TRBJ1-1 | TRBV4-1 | CASSNRRVNTEAFF
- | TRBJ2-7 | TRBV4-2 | CASSQGFAGEQYF
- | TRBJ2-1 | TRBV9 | CASSVGLAGHNEQFF
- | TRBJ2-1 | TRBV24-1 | CATSDPGPSGSSYNEQFF
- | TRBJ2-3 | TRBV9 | CASSVGEVRWPDTQYF
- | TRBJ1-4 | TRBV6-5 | CASAQVGEKLFF
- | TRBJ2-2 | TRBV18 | CASSLPKTGNTGELFF
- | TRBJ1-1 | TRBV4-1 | CASSQAGQGAGEAFF
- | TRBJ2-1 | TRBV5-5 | CASSLMGAYNEQFF
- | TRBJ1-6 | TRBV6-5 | CASSPRRTYNSPLHF
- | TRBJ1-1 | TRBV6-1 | CASSEGGGRGWNTEAFF
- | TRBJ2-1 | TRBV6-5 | CASRGVMSSYNEQFF
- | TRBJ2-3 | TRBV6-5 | CASSYGGALPTDTQYF